Included here is one T cell receptor (beta chain) sequence, with context. As yet, its antigen is unknown. The data stem from a study of CXCR3-negative and CXCR3-positive naive CD8 T cells. General study results and limits: The study found more hydrophobic TRB CDR3s in CXCR3-positive naive cells than in CXCR3-negative naive cells.

This CDR3 comprises 12 residues. Germline CDR1 reads MNHEY; CDR2 reads SMNVEV (reference sequence). cDNA libraries for TRB were generated by 5' RACE incorporating UMI labels. After re-calling the 5' RACE reads, TCRdb lists one entry per CDR3 protein, DNA absent. There are approximately 89,000 distinct CDR3 sequences in the sample, with around 0.53% held by the top ten. The sequenced material came from naive CXCR3+ CD8+ T cells from blood. Subset defined: CD45RO-CCR7+CD27+CD95- naive CD8+ T cells expressing CXCR3 (TNR3+). This TCR came from a human donor in good health. Some clones in this sample may be carry-over from other donors' samples. The chain couples TRBV27 to TRBJ2-2; the D call from TCRdb, TRBD1, cannot be confirmed without DNA. The CDR3 here is CASSLGGGRLFF.